This TCR beta chain emerged from a study of shared T cell receptors in the human thymus. This CDR3 is 13 amino acids long. V was pared by 2 bases and J by 8 bases, with 12 bases between. Germline CDR1 and CDR2: LNHDA and SQIVND (reference sequence). Data came from immunoSEQ multiplex PCR; TCRdb stores just in-frame clones and leaves some out. Of hundreds of thousands of clones in the sample, 87% were seen once. Another study also made use of these data, one on human thymus T cells. From that paper: The donor group consisted of healthy Finnish infants who were having corrective surgery for congenital heart defects. Thymus was obtained from resections taken during corrective heart surgery. The authors found apparently biased V and J gene usage in thymic and blood repertoires.

This sequence joins TRBV19 and TRBJ1-2; D might be TRBD1 (5 bases). Sample: thymocytes. The receptor comes from a boy under three years old with a congenital heart defect. This chain's CDR3 is CASSITIGGGYTF. CDR3 DNA sequence: TGTGCCAGTAGTATAACTATTGGGGGGGGCTACACCTTC.